This T cell receptor beta chain comes out of a study of technical replicates of blood from several donors. Using immunoSEQ multiplex PCR, the repertoire was profiled, and TCRdb retains in-frame clones only, with some absent. The sample records roughly 62,000 clones, about 90% being singletons. The germline gives CDR1 MRHNA, CDR2 SNTAGT. The CDR3 spans 15 residues. Trimming pared 4 bases from V and 10 bases from J, leaving 20 bases between. This clone was counted a single time. The rearrangement joins TRBV6-4 to TRBJ2-1; D may be TRBD2 (6 bases). The receptor was isolated from a human donor in good health. Some clones in this sample may be carry-over from other donors' samples. The sequenced sample consisted of PBMCs. The CDR3 bases are TGTGCCAGCAGTGTAATTTCGGGGGAAGGAAGAGAGCAGTTCTTC. Translated, it gives CASSVISGEGREQFF.